A single sample is the source of the 21 T cell receptor beta chains below, sequenced in a study of blood T cell repertoires in COVID-19. Generated by immunoSEQ multiplex PCR, the TCRdb table keeps only in-frame clones and is missing some. The sample includes about 220,000 clones, 84% of them seen just once. The sample taken for sequencing was peripheral blood. The source is a man between 50 and 59 years old with active or convalescent COVID-19.

The genes are TRBV4-1 and TRBJ2-7; D is perhaps TRBD2 (5 bases). Germline V gene data show CDR1 as MGHRA and CDR2 as YSYEKL. V lost 0 bases to trimming and J lost 7 bases, with 13 bases between them. The CDR3 runs to 14 residues. CDR3 nucleotides: TGCGCCAGCAGCCAAGATTGGAGGATGGGTGAGCAGTACTTC. Translated: CASSQDWRMGEQYF.

The chain recombines TRBV14 with TRBJ2-7; 10 nucleotides align to TRBD1. The CDR3 contains 15 residues. V shed 2 bases and J 2 bases; nucleotides not matched to a gene: 3. Germline V gene data show CDR1 as SGHDN and CDR2 as FVKESK. CDR3 region: CASSQSGTGAYEQYF. As DNA, the CDR3 is TGTGCCAGCAGCCAATCCGGGACAGGGGCCTACGAGCAGTACTTC.

The rearrangement uses TRBV5-4 and TRBJ1-1; maybe TRBD1 (5 bases). Trimming stripped 0 bases from V and 7 bases from J, with 7 bases between. Germline values: CDR1 SGHNT, CDR2 YYREEE (reference sequence). The CDR3 is made up of 12 amino acids. CDR3 region: CASSLVGGEAFF. As DNA, the CDR3 is TGTGCCAGCAGCTTGGTGGGGGGTGAAGCTTTCTTT.

The genes are TRBV11-2 and TRBJ2-6; 11 positions match TRBD1. The CDR3 covers 19 residues. V trimming: 0 bases; J trimming: 0 bases; junction bases outside the gene matches: 4. Germline-derived CDR1 and CDR2 are SGHAT and FQNNGV. Here the CDR3 DNA reads TGTGCCAGCAGCTTAGATGGGACAGGGGGAGTCTCTGGGGCCAACGTCCTGACTTTC. Translating it yields CASSLDGTGGVSGANVLTF.

This clone showed up just a few times. J is TRBJ1-6 and V is TRBV28; D remains ambiguous. The CDR3 consists of 14 residues. The germline V gene has CDR1 MDHEN and CDR2 SYDVKM. V was trimmed by 1 base and J by 13 bases, leaving 14 bases between them. The CDR3 coding sequence is TGTGCCAGCAGTTTATCAGTCGGCGGGCCGCCCCTCCACTTT. Its translation is CASSLSVGGPPLHF.

The rearrangement uses TRBV30 and TRBJ1-2; weak D call: TRBD1 (6 bases). Deletions cut 2 bases from V and 5 bases from J, with 18 bases between. The CDR3 is 15 residues long. Per the germline V gene, CDR1 is GTSNPN and CDR2 is SVGIG (reference sequence). CDR3 residues: CAWSRTERVPYGYTF. CDR3 nucleotides: TGTGCCTGGAGTCGGACAGAAAGGGTCCCTTATGGCTACACCTTC.

This rearrangement joins TRBV18 to TRBJ1-4, with D perhaps matching TRBD1 (5 bases). CDR1 is KGHSH and CDR2 is LQKENI in the germline V gene. This CDR3 is built from 14 residues. Trimming shortened V by 1 base and J by 8 bases, and 11 bases separated the two germline ends. CDR3 amino acids: CASSPLGLEEKLFF. In nucleotides, the CDR3 is TGTGCCAGCTCACCACTGGGGCTTGAGGAAAAACTGTTTTTT.

The gene calls are TRBV4-1 and TRBJ2-7, with a weak D call TRBD1 (5 bases). The V end was cut by 2 bases, the J end by 3 bases, with 20 bases between. The CDR3 contains 17 residues. Germline CDR1 is MGHRA and CDR2 is YSYEKL. In nucleotides, the CDR3 is TGCGCCAGCAGCCAACCTACCACGGGCAGGGCCGACTACGAGCAGTACTTC. Translated, it gives CASSQPTTGRADYEQYF.

This clone was seen just once. The gene calls are TRBV28 and TRBJ1-5, with 12 bases matching TRBD1. Germline lookup yields CDR1 MDHEN and CDR2 SYDVKM. V gave up 6 bases and J gave up 0 bases; unmatched junction bases: 6. CDR3 size: 17 residues. Here the CDR3 reads CASSSGQGARSNQPQHF. The CDR3 nucleotides read TGTGCCAGCAGCTCGGGACAGGGGGCGCGTAGCAATCAGCCCCAGCATTTT. The whole variable domain, remainder taken from reference TRBV28 and TRBJ1-5, is DVKVTQSSRYLVKRTGEKVFLECVQDMDHENMFWYRQDPGLGLRLIYFSYDVKMKEKGDIPEGYSVSREKKERFSLILESASTNQTSMYLCASSSGQGARSNQPQHFGDGTRLSIL.

V gene TRBV21-1 combines with J gene TRBJ2-2; the table's TRBD2 call for D was not verified on the DNA. TRBV21-1 is marked as a pseudogene. The CDR3 has 15 amino acids. CDR3: CASSNESSDTGELFF. CDR3 in DNA: TGTGCCAGCAGCAACGAGTCGTCGGACACCGGGGAGCTGTTTTTT.

In this sample, this clone turned up once. The chain couples TRBV5-4 to TRBJ2-3, with D maybe TRBD2 (5 bases). Trimming pared 5 bases from V and 2 bases from J, leaving 15 bases between. This CDR3 is 15 amino acids long. CDR1 and CDR2 (germline): SGHNT, YYREEE (reference sequence). This CDR3 reads CASSASTGDTDTQYF. The DNA for the CDR3 is TGTGCCAGCAGTGCCTCTACCGGGGACACAGATACGCAGTATTTT.

The V gene is TRBV27, the J gene TRBJ2-1, with D hard to call. CDR1 is MNHEY and CDR2 is SMNVEV in the germline V gene (reference sequence). Trimming pared 6 bases from V and 9 bases from J, leaving 12 bases between. The CDR3 runs 12 residues. The CDR3 bases are TGTGCCAGCAGCAGACTCCCGGGTGAGCAGTTCTTC. Its translation: CASSRLPGEQFF.

This clone occurred once. The same CDR3 can be traced to other DNA sequences in this sample. The rearrangement joins TRBV29-1 to TRBJ2-3; perhaps TRBD1 as D (5 bases). Germline CDR1 SQVTM, CDR2 ANQGSEA. Trimming cost V 5 bases and J 3 bases, with 12 bases left between them. CDR3 length: 13 amino acids. The CDR3 sequence: CSVRQGGTDTQYF. The CDR3, as DNA: TGCAGCGTTAGGCAGGGTGGTACAGATACGCAGTATTTT.

This chain links TRBV5-1 with TRBJ2-7; 9 bases agree with TRBD2. Losses at the gene ends were 3 bases for V and 4 bases for J; bases not matched to a gene: 5. The CDR3 covers 14 residues. The germline CDR1 and CDR2 sequences are SGHRS and YFSETQ. CDR3 region: CASSSTSGRYEQYF. As DNA, the CDR3 is TGCGCCAGCAGCTCCACTAGCGGGCGATACGAGCAGTACTTC.

The gene calls are TRBV2 and TRBJ2-5; tentatively, D is TRBD2 (6 bases). Per the germline V gene, CDR1 is SNHLY and CDR2 is FYNNEI. Trimming cost V 2 bases and J 5 bases, with 12 bases left between them. This CDR3 is 14 amino acids long. The CDR3 loop reads CASSETLLAETQYF. The CDR3 nucleotides are TGTGCCAGCAGTGAAACCTTACTAGCTGAGACCCAGTACTTC.

The chain joins TRBV4-3 to TRBJ1-2; D uncertain. V was trimmed by 1 base and J by 7 bases, leaving 16 bases between them. The CDR3 runs to 15 residues. From germline, CDR1 is LGHNA and CDR2 YSLEER. CDR3 region: CASSQGGDWPAGYTF. In DNA, the CDR3 is TGCGCCAGCAGCCAAGGGGGAGACTGGCCGGCTGGCTACACCTTC.

Regarding this clone: This sample includes further DNA sequences coding for the same CDR3. The chain links TRBV7-9 to TRBJ2-5, with a weak D call TRBD2 (6 bases). Trimming cost V 5 bases and J 5 bases, with 12 bases left between them. CDR3 size: 13 residues. Germline CDR1 reads SEHNR; CDR2 reads FQNEAQ (reference sequence). The CDR3 DNA reads TGTGCCAGCAGCCCGCGGGGTTGGGAGACCCAGTACTTC. It specifies CASSPRGWETQYF.

The rearrangement joins TRBV5-1 to TRBJ1-3; 10 bases are shared with TRBD1. Germline trimming cut 4 bases from V and 1 base from J; bases unmatched to any gene: 5. Germline V gives CDR1 SGHRS, CDR2 YFSETQ. CDR3 length: 16 residues. CDR3 nucleotide sequence: TGCGCCAGCAGCGCGCGGGACAGGGGTTCTGGAAACACCATATATTTT. Translating it yields CASSARDRGSGNTIYF. The full variable domain, completed using reference TRBV5-1 and TRBJ1-3, is KAGVTQTPRYLIKTRGQQVTLSCSPISGHRSVSWYQQTPGQGLQFLFEYFSETQRNKGNFPGRFSGRQFSNSRSEMNVSTLELGDSALYLCASSARDRGSGNTIYFGEGSWLTVV.

The chain couples TRBV5-6 to TRBJ1-2; D is unresolved. This CDR3 has 14 residues. CDR1 is SGHDT and CDR2 is YYEEEE in the germline V gene. The V and J ends lost 1 base and 3 bases respectively, with 10 bases between them. The CDR3 DNA is TGTGCCAGCAGCTTGAGTCCGGGATACTATGGCTACACCTTC. Translated: CASSLSPGYYGYTF.

This chain joins TRBV6-5 and TRBJ1-4; 9 bases align to TRBD1. Germline V gene sequence: CDR1 MNHEY, CDR2 SVGAGI. The CDR3 length is 14 residues. The ends lost 11 bases at V and 5 bases at J; junction bases unmatched: 9. The CDR3 loop reads CADRGGVGNEKLFF. The CDR3 bases are TGTGCCGACAGGGGGGGGGTAGGGAATGAAAAACTGTTTTTT.

This sequence joins TRBV2 and TRBJ2-1; a possible D gene is TRBD2 (6 bases). The germline CDR1 and CDR2 sequences are SNHLY and FYNNEI. V dropped 0 bases and J dropped 10 bases, with 16 bases sitting between them. CDR3 length: 15 amino acids. The CDR3 region is CASSEALRGNSEQFF. The CDR3 DNA is TGTGCCAGCAGTGAAGCGCTTCGGGGGAATTCGGAGCAGTTCTTC.